This TCR beta chain stems from a study of blood T cell repertoires in COVID-19. Study details: PBMCs, B-cell-depleted T cells, or T cells were the source of the cDNA or gDNA that made up the material.

Source study methods: Reference gene primer amplification yielded estimated nucleated cell counts. Clones were sequenced by immunoSEQ multiplex PCR, and TCRdb holds only the in-frame ones, with some missing. V and J calls and clone size are given by that table; D and trimming were obtained from the DNA. The table includes 150,000 to 160,000 clones, 75% to 90% detected once. V gave up 0 bases and J gave up 0 bases, with 10 bases separating them. The CDR3 sequence is 16 residues long. Looked up from germline, CDR1 is MRHNA and CDR2 is SNTAGT. The sequence derives from a woman aged 40 to 50 with acute or convalescent COVID-19. Sequences were obtained from peripheral blood. This chain links TRBV6-4 with TRBJ2-3; D may be TRBD1 (7 bases). The chain's CDR3 is CASSDSAGGSTDTQYF. The CDR3 DNA follows: TGTGCCAGCAGTGACTCGGCAGGGGGGAGCACAGATACGCAGTATTTT.